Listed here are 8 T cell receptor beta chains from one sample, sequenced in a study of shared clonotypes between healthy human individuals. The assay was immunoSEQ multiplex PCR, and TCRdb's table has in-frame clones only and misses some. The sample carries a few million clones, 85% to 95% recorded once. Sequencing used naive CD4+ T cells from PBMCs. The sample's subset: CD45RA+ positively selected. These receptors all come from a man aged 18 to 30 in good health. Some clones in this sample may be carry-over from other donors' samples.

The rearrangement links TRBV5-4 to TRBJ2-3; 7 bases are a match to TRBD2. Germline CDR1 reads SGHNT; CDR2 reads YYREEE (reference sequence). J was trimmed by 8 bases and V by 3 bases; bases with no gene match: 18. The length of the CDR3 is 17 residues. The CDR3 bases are TGTGCCAGCAGCTCGGTGGGTTCGGGAGGAGATGTTCGTACGCAGTATTTT. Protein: CASSSVGSGGDVRTQYF. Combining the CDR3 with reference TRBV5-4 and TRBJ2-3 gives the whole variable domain ETGVTQSPTHLIKTRGQQVTLRCSSQSGHNTVSWYQQALGQGPQFIFQYYREEENGRGNFPPRFSGLQFPNYSSELNVNALELDDSALYLCASSSVGSGGDVRTQYFGPGTRLTVL.

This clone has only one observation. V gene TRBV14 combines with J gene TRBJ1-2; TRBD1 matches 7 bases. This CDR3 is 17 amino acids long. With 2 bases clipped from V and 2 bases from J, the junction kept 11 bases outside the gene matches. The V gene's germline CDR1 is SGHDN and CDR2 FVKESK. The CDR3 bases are TGTGCCAGCAGCCAAAGGTACAGGGGCGCCCTGAACTATGGCTACACCTTC. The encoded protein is CASSQRYRGALNYGYTF.

The CDR3 is CASSRVAGAKATNEKLFF. DNA of the CDR3: TGTGCCAGCAGCCGGGTGGCGGGGGCAAAGGCAACTAATGAAAAACTGTTTTTT. This chain joins TRBV7-2 and TRBJ1-4, with a tentative D call TRBD1 (6 bases). This CDR3 is built from 18 residues. Per germline, CDR1 SGHTA and CDR2 FQGNSA. Trimming cost V 5 bases and J 0 bases, with 19 bases left between them.

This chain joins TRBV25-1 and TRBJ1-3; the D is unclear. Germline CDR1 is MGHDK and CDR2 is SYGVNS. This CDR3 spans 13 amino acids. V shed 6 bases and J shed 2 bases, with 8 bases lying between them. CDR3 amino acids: CASRMYTGNTIYF. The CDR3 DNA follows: TGTGCCAGCAGAATGTACACTGGAAACACCATATATTTT.

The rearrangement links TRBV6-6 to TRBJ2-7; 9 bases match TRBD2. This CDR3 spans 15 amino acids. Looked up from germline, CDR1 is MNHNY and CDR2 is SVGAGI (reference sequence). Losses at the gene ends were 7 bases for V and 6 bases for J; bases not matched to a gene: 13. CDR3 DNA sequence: TGTGCCAGCACCCCAGGGGGACTAGCAGTTGGCGAGCAGTACTTC. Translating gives CASTPGGLAVGEQYF.

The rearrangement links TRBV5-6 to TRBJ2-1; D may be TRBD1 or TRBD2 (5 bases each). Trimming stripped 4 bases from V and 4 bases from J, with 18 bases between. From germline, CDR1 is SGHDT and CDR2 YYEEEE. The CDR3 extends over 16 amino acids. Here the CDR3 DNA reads TGTGCCAGCAGCCCGGGACGGAATCGGGTTTACAATGAGCAGTTCTTC. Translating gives CASSPGRNRVYNEQFF.

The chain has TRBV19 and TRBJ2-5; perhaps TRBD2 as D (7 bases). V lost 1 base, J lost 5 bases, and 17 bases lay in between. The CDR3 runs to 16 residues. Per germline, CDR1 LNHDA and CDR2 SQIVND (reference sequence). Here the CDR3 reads CASSIVGGGAAETQYF. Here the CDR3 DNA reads TGTGCCAGTAGTATAGTAGGGGGGGGAGCGGCGGAGACCCAGTACTTC.

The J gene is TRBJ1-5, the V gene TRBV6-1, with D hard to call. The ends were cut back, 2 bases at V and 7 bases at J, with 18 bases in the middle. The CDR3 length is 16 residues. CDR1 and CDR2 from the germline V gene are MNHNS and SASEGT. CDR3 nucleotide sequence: TGTGCCAGCAGTGAATCCGGAGGGCACTACAACCAGCCCCAGCATTTT. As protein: CASSESGGHYNQPQHF.